These 30 T cell receptor beta chains were all obtained from the same sample, sequenced in a study of human T cells and chemical hapten exposure. Time point indicated: patch test 1, 2 weeks after DPC sensitization. Treatment in this sample: therapeutic diphenylcyclopropenone sensitization with weekly scalp DPC. TCRdb reprocessed the RACE reads with MiXCR, giving one entry per CDR3 protein. Of roughly 120,000 distinct CDR3 sequences listed, roughly an eighth are singletons. The starting material was whole blood, obtained in connection with sensitization to the hapten diphenylcyclopropenone (DPC). Receptors originate from a woman in her forties or fifties with alopecia areata. Some clones in this sample may be carry-over from other donors' samples.

This clonotype was recorded a few times. This rearrangement joins TRBV6-6 to TRBJ2-5; weak D call: TRBD2 (6 bases). This CDR3 is 16 amino acids long. V lost 2 bases and J lost 2, with 15 bases in between. Germline CDR1 and CDR2: MNHNY and SVGAGI (reference sequence). This CDR3 reads CASSYSAGILQETQYF. CDR3 nucleotides: TGTGCCAGCAGTTACAGTGCGGGGATCCTACAAGAGACCCAGTACTTC.

The J gene is TRBJ1-5, the V gene TRBV6-4; D might be TRBD1 (5 bases). Germline V lookup: CDR1 MRHNA, CDR2 SNTAGT. With 2 bases removed from V and 6 bases from J, the gap between germline ends came to 14 bases. The CDR3 sequence is 15 residues long. The DNA of the CDR3 is TGTGCCAGCAGTGACCAACCTACCGGGGGTCAGCCCCAGCATTTT. This sequence encodes CASSDQPTGGQPQHF.

This clonotype has a count of ten or more. The chain links TRBV9 to TRBJ1-3; the D is unclear. CDR1 is SGDLS and CDR2 is YYNGEE in the germline V gene. The CDR3 extends over 17 amino acids. The V gene lost 0 bases and the J gene lost 0 bases, with 13 bases spanning the gap. The CDR3 region is CASSVEPYPHSGNTIYF. The CDR3 DNA is TGTGCCAGCAGCGTAGAGCCCTACCCTCACTCTGGAAACACCATATATTTT.

There are many counts of this clonotype. The chain uses TRBV4-3 and TRBJ2-6; perhaps D is TRBD1 or TRBD2 (5 bases each). The V end lost 1 base, the J end lost 0 bases, and 13 bases lay between the germline ends. CDR1 LGHNA and CDR2 YSLEER come from the germline V gene. The CDR3 totals 18 residues. CDR3 sequence reads: CASSQASRAVSGANVLTF. CDR3 DNA sequence: TGCGCCAGCAGCCAAGCTAGCAGGGCCGTCTCTGGGGCCAACGTCCTGACTTTC.

The chain couples TRBV7-9 to TRBJ1-1, with D perhaps matching TRBD1 (5 bases). Germline CDR1 is SEHNR and CDR2 is FQNEAQ (reference sequence). Trimming took off 5 bases at V and 1 base at J, with 5 bases between the two ends. The CDR3 is made up of 12 amino acids. CDR3: CASSQGNTEAFF. For the CDR3, the DNA is TGTGCCAGCAGCCAGGGGAACACTGAAGCTTTCTTT. Based on the CDR3 plus reference TRBV7-9 and TRBJ1-1, the full variable domain is DTGVSQNPRHKITKRGQNVTFRCDPISEHNRLYWYRQTLGQGPEFLTYFQNEAQLEKSRLLSDRFSAERPKGSFSTLEIQRTEQGDSAMYLCASSQGNTEAFFGQGTRLTVV.

There are a few counts of this clonotype. The chain employs TRBV3-1 and TRBJ2-1; 11 bases are shared with TRBD2. J gave up 4 bases and V 1 base, and 6 bases lay outside the gene matches. Germline V CDR1 and CDR2: LGHDT, YNNKEL (reference sequence). The CDR3 is made up of 17 amino acids. The CDR3 bases are TGTGCCAGCAGCCAAGCTTTAGGGACTAGCGGTTACAATGAGCAGTTCTTC. Its translation is CASSQALGTSGYNEQFF.

The chain links TRBV4-3 to TRBJ1-2, with D possibly matching TRBD1 (5 bases). The V end lost 0 bases, the J end lost 4 bases, and 12 bases lay between the germline ends. This CDR3 is 15 amino acids long. Germline CDR1 is LGHNA and CDR2 is YSLEER. The CDR3 here is CASSQDLQGSYGYTF. CDR3 DNA sequence: TGCGCCAGCAGCCAAGATCTTCAGGGATCCTATGGCTACACCTTC.

This clonotype has just a few counts. J is TRBJ2-6 and V is TRBV28, with D hard to call. CDR1 is MDHEN and CDR2 is SYDVKM in the germline V gene. Trimming took off 6 bases at V and 0 bases at J, with 12 bases between the two ends. This CDR3 has 16 amino acids. This CDR3 is CASRRALFSGANVLTF. The CDR3 nucleotides read TGTGCCAGCAGACGAGCCCTATTCTCTGGGGCCAACGTCCTGACTTTC.

This clonotype was detected ten times or more. The chain has TRBV5-1 and TRBJ1-6, with 7 bases lining up with TRBD1. CDR1 is SGHRS and CDR2 is YFSETQ in the germline V gene. The ends lost 4 bases at V and 15 bases at J; junction bases unmatched: 13. The length of the CDR3 is 14 residues. As DNA, the CDR3 is TGCGCCAGCAGCAACGGGACAGCCCTGCGGATCCTCCACTTT. Translated, it gives CASSNGTALRILHF.

The chain recombines TRBV28 with TRBJ1-4; TRBD1 is a possible D gene (5 bases). The CDR3 loop spans 16 amino acids. The germline V and J ends were trimmed by 6 bases and 8 bases, with 22 bases remaining between them. CDR1 is MDHEN, CDR2 SYDVKM, per germline. CDR3 in DNA: TGTGCCAGCAGCTCCACGGAGGGGTCCGCCCGGGAAAAACTGTTTTTT. It is translated as CASSSTEGSAREKLFF.

V gene TRBV11-2 combines with J gene TRBJ1-4, with D uncertain. V was clipped by 4 bases and J by 4 bases, with 10 bases between them. The CDR3 extends over 14 amino acids. CDR1 SGHAT and CDR2 FQNNGV come from the germline V gene. CDR3: CASSYMGSNEKLFF. Here the CDR3 DNA reads TGTGCCAGCAGCTACATGGGGAGTAATGAAAAACTGTTTTTT. Full variable domain (missing parts from reference TRBV11-2 and TRBJ1-4): EAGVAQSPRYKIIEKRQSVAFWCNPISGHATLYWYQQILGQGPKLLIQFQNNGVVDDSQLPKDRFSAERLKGVDSTLKIQPAKLEDSAVYLCASSYMGSNEKLFFGSGTQLSVL.

This clonotype has at least ten counts. This chain uses TRBV6-5 with TRBJ2-7, with D perhaps matching TRBD1 or TRBD2 (5 bases each). Trimming took off 0 bases at V and 0 bases at J, with 9 bases between the two ends. This CDR3 contains 15 residues. Germline values: CDR1 MNHEY, CDR2 SVGAGI. The CDR3 DNA is TGTGCCAGCAGTTACTCCGGGGCCGGCTCCTACGAGCAGTACTTC. This codes for CASSYSGAGSYEQYF.

This clonotype was observed a handful of times. The rearrangement joins TRBV6-6 to TRBJ2-4; TRBD1 matches at 12 bases. V dropped 4 bases and J dropped 6; count of bases not matched to a gene: 4. The CDR3 is made up of 15 amino acids. Per germline, CDR1 MNHNY and CDR2 SVGAGI (reference sequence). The CDR3 nucleotides are TGTGCCAGCAGTTCCGGGACAGGGGGCTTAAACATTCAGTACTTC. Amino acids: CASSSGTGGLNIQYF.

The rearrangement links TRBV7-8 to TRBJ2-5; D might be TRBD2 (7 bases). The V gene's germline CDR1 is SGHVS and CDR2 FQNEAQ. The V and J ends lost 1 base and 7 bases respectively, with 16 bases between them. The length of the CDR3 is 15 residues. The CDR3: CASSLGDGGRGTQYF. DNA for the CDR3: TGTGCCAGCAGCTTAGGAGACGGGGGGCGCGGGACCCAGTACTTC.

The chain joins TRBV11-3 to TRBJ1-1; no reliable D call. Germline CDR1 SGHNT, CDR2 YENEEA. Trimming took off 0 bases at V and 5 bases at J, with 10 bases between the two ends. The CDR3 is 14 residues long. CDR3 residues: CASSLDTGRTEAFF. CDR3 in DNA: TGTGCCAGCAGCTTAGATACGGGGAGAACTGAAGCTTTCTTT.

CDR3 in DNA: TGTGCCAGCACCCACGGTATGGATTTGTATGGCTACACCTTC. Residues: CASTHGMDLYGYTF. V usage is TRBV6-6 and J usage is TRBJ1-2; D gene unclear. The V end lost 7 bases, the J end lost 5 bases, and 17 bases lay between the germline ends. The CDR3 has 14 amino acids. Germline CDR1 and CDR2: MNHNY and SVGAGI (reference sequence).

This clonotype showed up just a few times. This chain uses TRBV3-1 with TRBJ1-4; no reliable D call. The germline V and J ends were trimmed by 4 bases and 3 bases, with 9 bases remaining between them. Germline CDR1 LGHDT, CDR2 YNNKEL (reference sequence). CDR3 length: 14 amino acids. CDR3 nucleotides: TGTGCCAGCAGCCTCCTCGCCGCTAATGAAAAACTGTTTTTT. It codes for CASSLLAANEKLFF.

This sequence joins TRBV2 and TRBJ2-1; 8 bases align to TRBD2. The CDR3 runs to 15 residues. Per the germline V gene, CDR1 is SNHLY and CDR2 is FYNNEI. V shed 2 bases and J 5 bases; nucleotides not matched to a gene: 5. CDR3 bases: TGTGCCAGCAGTGAAACGGGAGGGCCCAACAATGAGCAGTTCTTC. Amino acids: CASSETGGPNNEQFF. The full variable domain, with the rest looked up from reference TRBV2 and TRBJ2-1, is EPEVTQTPSHQVTQMGQEVILRCVPISNHLYFYWYRQILGQKVEFLVSFYNNEISEKSEIFDDQFSVERPDGSNFTLKIRSTKLEDSAMYFCASSETGGPNNEQFFGPGTRLTVL.

J is TRBJ2-1 and V is TRBV9, with 10 bases lining up with TRBD1. This CDR3 is 14 amino acids long. Germline V gene data show CDR1 as SGDLS and CDR2 as YYNGEE. Losses at the gene ends were 4 bases for V and 9 bases for J; bases not matched to a gene: 7. The CDR3 is CASSQGTGVGEQFF. The DNA for the CDR3 is TGTGCCAGCAGCCAGGGGACAGGGGTCGGTGAGCAGTTCTTC.

This clonotype was seen at least ten times. In DNA, the CDR3 is TGCAGTGCTACCGGGACAGGGGGCGCTTGGGGCAATCAGCCCCAGCATTTT. Amino acids: CSATGTGGAWGNQPQHF. The chain links TRBV20-1 to TRBJ1-5; 12 positions agree with TRBD1. The CDR3 is 17 residues long. J gave up 2 bases and V 4 bases, and 9 bases lay outside the gene matches. Germline lookup yields CDR1 DFQATT and CDR2 SNEGSKA (reference sequence).

The rearrangement links TRBV6-1 to TRBJ2-2; no definite D call. Germline assignment: CDR1 MNHNS and CDR2 SASEGT. V dropped 6 bases and J dropped 7 bases, with 6 bases sitting between them. The CDR3 length is 11 residues. The CDR3 DNA is TGTGCCAGCAGGTTCAGCGGGGAGCTGTTTTTT. Translation gives CASRFSGELFF.

In the case of this clonotype: A much larger clone differs from this one at a single base, so this may be a read error. This chain connects TRBV29-1 to TRBJ2-7, with D maybe TRBD2 (5 bases). With 7 bases removed from V and 2 bases from J, the gap between germline ends came to 18 bases. The length of the CDR3 is 14 residues. Germline V gene sequence: CDR1 SQVTM, CDR2 ANQGSEA. The CDR3 DNA follows: TGCAGCGGCCCCGGGCCGGGGAGACCCTACGAGCAGTACTTC. Its protein is CSGPGPGRPYEQYF.

The V gene is TRBV4-1, the J gene TRBJ2-1, with D tentatively TRBD1 or TRBD2 (5 bases each). Trimming stripped 5 bases from V and 5 bases from J, with 16 bases between. CDR3 size: 15 residues. Germline CDR1 reads MGHRA; CDR2 reads YSYEKL. Written as DNA, the CDR3 is TGCGCCAGCAGCAGACCGGGACCTATAAACAATGAGCAGTTCTTC. Residues: CASSRPGPINNEQFF.

This clonotype came up many times. V and J are TRBV5-1 and TRBJ2-3; perhaps D is TRBD1 or TRBD2 (5 bases each). V lost 4 bases and J 12 bases, leaving 18 bases between the germline ends. CDR3 length: 13 amino acids. Germline CDR1 and CDR2: SGHRS and YFSETQ. As DNA, the CDR3 is TGCGCCAGCAGCGTCACCGGGACGACAGACCAGTATTTT. Encoded protein: CASSVTGTTDQYF.

Many counts were recorded for this clonotype. The chain has TRBV6-2 or TRBV6-3 and TRBJ2-5; 7 bases agree with TRBD1. The CDR3 runs 15 residues. The J segment lost 7 bases and the V segment lost 0 bases, leaving 8 bases of the junction unmatched. Germline CDR1 MNHEY, CDR2 SVGEGT. CDR3 DNA sequence: TGTGCCAGCAGTTACTCTTGGACAGGCACCCGGACCCAGTACTTC. Translated, it gives CASSYSWTGTRTQYF.

The V and J genes are TRBV20-1 and TRBJ2-2; D ambiguous. The CDR3 totals 13 residues. V was trimmed by 3 bases and J by 3 bases, leaving 8 bases between them. Germline CDR1 reads DFQATT; CDR2 reads SNEGSKA (reference sequence). Here the CDR3 DNA reads TGCAGTGCTAGGGGTGGGGACACCGGGGAGCTGTTTTTT. This gives the protein CSARGGDTGELFF.

The chain uses TRBV18 and TRBJ1-5, with a tentative D call TRBD1 (5 bases). The CDR3 is 15 amino acids. V gave up 5 bases and J gave up 1 base, with 12 bases separating them. Germline CDR1 KGHSH, CDR2 LQKENI. The CDR3 coding sequence is TGTGCCAGCTCATTATCGGGGCTCAGCAATCAGCCCCAGCATTTT. Amino acids: CASSLSGLSNQPQHF. Full variable domain (outside the CDR3, taken from reference TRBV18 and TRBJ1-5): NAGVMQNPRHLVRRRGQEARLRCSPMKGHSHVYWYRQLPEEGLKFMVYLQKENIIDESGMPKERFSAEFPKEGPSILRIQQVVRGDSAAYFCASSLSGLSNQPQHFGDGTRLSIL.

Ten or more counts support this clonotype. The rearrangement links TRBV3-1 to TRBJ2-1; TRBD2 matches 13 bases. In germline, CDR1 is LGHDT, CDR2 YNNKEL (reference sequence). With 2 bases clipped from V and 8 bases from J, the junction kept 6 bases outside the gene matches. The CDR3 sequence is 16 residues long. CDR3 residues: CASSQITSGRAYEQFF. CDR3 DNA sequence: TGTGCCAGCAGCCAAATCACTAGCGGGAGGGCCTATGAGCAGTTCTTC.

This clonotype was detected only a few times. The chain uses TRBV28 and TRBJ1-3; D uncertain. Germline assignment: CDR1 MDHEN and CDR2 SYDVKM. Trimming stripped 5 bases from V and 2 bases from J, with 7 bases between. This CDR3 has 13 residues. In nucleotides, the CDR3 is TGTGCCAGCAGTCCTCACGCTGGAAACACCATATATTTT. It encodes CASSPHAGNTIYF.

This clonotype has ten or more counts. This sequence joins TRBV9 and TRBJ1-1, with unresolved D. CDR3 length: 12 amino acids. V lost 4 bases and J 1 base, leaving 5 bases between the germline ends. Germline-derived CDR1 and CDR2 are SGDLS and YYNGEE. CDR3 coding DNA: TGTGCCAGCAGCAGGACGAACACTGAAGCTTTCTTT. It translates to CASSRTNTEAFF.